Listed below are T cell receptor beta chains from one sample, sequenced in a study of T cells in Graves' hyperthyroidism and ophthalmopathy. TCRdb processed the multiplex PCR reads anew with MiXCR; each CDR3 protein has one entry. The sample lists 600,000 to 850,000 distinct CDR3 sequences; roughly a sixth were seen once. The sample taken for sequencing was blood. The receptor set was obtained from a woman in her 50s with Graves' hyperthyroidism that later progressed to Graves' ophthalmopathy. CDR3s include the opening cysteine and the closing phenylalanine or tryptophan. Each record gives: clone size, V gene, CDR3 length, J gene, D gene, CDR3 DNA, CDR3 protein. The D gene is left open where the match is weak. Expanded clones get a size class; other rows say once, few or many, or leave the size out.

>-|TRBV3-1|16|TRBJ1-2|-
TGTGCCAGCAGCCAAGATTGGGGAGGAGCTAACTATGGCTACACCTTC
CASSQDWGGANYGYTF
>-|TRBV5-5|15|TRBJ1-1|TRBD1
TGTGCCAGCAGCTTGGACCAGACAGGGCCCACTGAAGCTTTCTTT
CASSLDQTGPTEAFF
>many|TRBV11-3|12|TRBJ2-2|-
TGTGCCAGCAGTTTTGGAACCGGGGAGCTGTTTTTT
CASSFGTGELFF
>few|TRBV7-9|15|TRBJ1-2|TRBD1
TGTGCCAGCAGCTTAACCCCGGGACAGGGGAATGGCTACACCTTC
CASSLTPGQGNGYTF
>few|TRBV7-3|16|TRBJ1-1|-
TGTGCCAGCAGCTTAACAGGCGCCACGGTGAACACTGAAGCTTTCTTT
CASSLTGATVNTEAFF
>-|TRBV19|15|TRBJ2-1|TRBD2
TGTGCCAGTAGTAGGACTAGCGGGGACTACTCGGAGCAGTTCTTC
CASSRTSGDYSEQFF
>many|TRBV3-1|12|TRBJ2-3|-
TGTGCCAGCAGCCAATATGAACAGGGGCAGTATTTT
CASSQYEQGQYF
>-|TRBV4-1|15|TRBJ2-1|TRBD2
TGCGCCAGCAGCCAAGGTTGGGCGGGGGGCAATGAGCAGTTCTTC
CASSQGWAGGNEQFF
>-|TRBV19|15|TRBJ2-3|TRBD2
TGTGCCAGTAGTATAAGCGGGGAGAGAGGAGATACGCAGTATTTT
CASSISGERGDTQYF
>few|TRBV27|15|TRBJ2-3|TRBD1
TGTGCCAGCAGTTCCCCCGCAGGGGGCGCAGATACGCAGTATTTT
CASSSPAGGADTQYF
>-|TRBV11-2|14|TRBJ2-7|-
TGTGCCAGCAGCTCCCCCGGGGGAATCTACGAGCAGTACTTC
CASSSPGGIYEQYF
>-|TRBV7-3|16|TRBJ2-1|TRBD1
TGTGCCAGCAGCAGATTAGCCGGGACAGGTAACAATGAGCAGTTCTTC
CASSRLAGTGNNEQFF